The 22 T cell receptor beta chains below were found in one sample sequenced in a study of vaccination effects on CD4 cells after COVID-19. The assay was immunoSEQ multiplex PCR, and TCRdb's table has in-frame clones only and misses some. The repertoire holds about 47,000 clones, approximately 70% seen once, with around 6.3% in the top ten. Which antigens these TCRs recognize remains unknown. Scientists isolated CD4+ T cells after a roughly nine-day culture period ended. Either the mRNA-1273 or the BNT162b2 vaccine was given to participants as two doses. Sample: CD4+ T cells from PBMCs cultured without peptide, taken after COVID-19 vaccination. The receptors were gathered from a human donor who received a COVID-19 vaccine.

This chain connects TRBV19 to TRBJ2-2; possibly TRBD1 for D (5 bases). CDR1 is LNHDA and CDR2 is SQIVND in the germline V gene (reference sequence). The ends were cut back, 3 bases at V and 6 bases at J, with 14 bases in the middle. The CDR3 spans 15 residues. The CDR3 DNA is TGTGCCAGTAGTATTAGGGCAGGGCCGTCCGGGGAGCTGTTTTTT. Its translation is CASSIRAGPSGELFF.

The V call is TRBV15, the J call TRBJ1-5; a weak D match, TRBD1 (5 bases). V lost 0 bases and J lost 2, with 17 bases in between. The CDR3 spans 18 residues. Germline CDR1 and CDR2: LNHNV and YYDKDF (reference sequence). The CDR3 DNA follows: TGTGCCACCAGCAGAGATTCTCCGGGACGGGGCCGCAATCAGCCCCAGCATTTT. Translating gives CATSRDSPGRGRNQPQHF.

This chain links TRBV25-1 with TRBJ2-2, with 7 bases matching TRBD2. This CDR3 spans 13 amino acids. In germline, CDR1 is MGHDK, CDR2 SYGVNS. Trimming took 4 bases from V and 5 from J; bases not matched to a gene: 1. The CDR3 spells CASSVGGTGELFF. CDR3 bases: TGTGCCAGCAGTGTGGGGGGGACCGGGGAGCTGTTTTTT.

This clone appeared a few times. This chain links TRBV19 with TRBJ2-3, with D tentatively TRBD1 or TRBD2 (6 bases each). This CDR3 has 15 amino acids. V was shortened by 5 bases and J by 4 bases, with 16 bases between the two germline ends. The germline V gene encodes CDR1 LNHDA and CDR2 SQIVND (reference sequence). The CDR3 reads CASSLRGGLADTQYF. In DNA, the CDR3 is TGTGCCAGTAGTCTCAGGGGAGGATTGGCAGATACGCAGTATTTT.

The chain links TRBV5-4 to TRBJ1-1; 8 bases line up with TRBD1. Losses at the gene ends were 4 bases for V and 0 bases for J; bases not matched to a gene: 5. Germline V gene sequence: CDR1 SGHNT, CDR2 YYREEE (reference sequence). This CDR3 is 15 amino acids long. CDR3 loop: CASSISQGVNTEAFF. The CDR3 coding sequence is TGTGCCAGCAGCATATCACAGGGGGTGAACACTGAAGCTTTCTTT.

The genes are TRBV5-4 and TRBJ2-5; TRBD2 matches 11 bases. Losses at the gene ends were 4 bases for V and 3 bases for J; bases not matched to a gene: 11. CDR3 length: 17 residues. Germline V gene sequence: CDR1 SGHNT, CDR2 YYREEE (reference sequence). The CDR3 DNA sequence: TGTGCCAGCAGCGGAGGCGTCCTAGCGGGGGGAAAAGAGACCCAGTACTTC. It translates to CASSGGVLAGGKETQYF.

The rearrangement links TRBV7-8 to TRBJ2-5, with 16 positions matching TRBD2. The trim removed 5 bases at V and 4 bases at J, leaving 10 bases unmatched. Germline CDR1 and CDR2: SGHVS and FQNEAQ. The CDR3 sequence is 18 residues long. CDR3 coding DNA: TGTGCCAGCAGCCCGGGACTAGCGGGAGGGCCAAGGGTAGAGACCCAGTACTTC. Translated: CASSPGLAGGPRVETQYF.

This clone was seen more than once but under ten times. The chain joins TRBV10-1 to TRBJ2-7; the D is unclear. Germline V CDR1 and CDR2: WNHNN, SYGVQD (reference sequence). The CDR3 runs to 13 residues. V was pared by 0 bases and J by 1 base, with 4 bases between. The CDR3 region is CASSESSSYEQYF. The CDR3 nucleotides read TGCGCCAGCAGTGAGTCGTCGTCCTACGAGCAGTACTTC.

This clone was observed a few times. DNA of the CDR3: TGTGCCAGCAGCTTAATCCCCTTGACAGGGTCCGTTAACGTCAATGAGCAGTTCTTC. It is translated as CASSLIPLTGSVNVNEQFF. V gene TRBV13 combines with J gene TRBJ2-1; TRBD1 aligns across 7 bases. V lost 2 bases, J lost 6 bases, and 19 bases stayed unmatched. The CDR3 consists of 19 residues. CDR1 and CDR2 (germline): PRHDT, FYEKMQ (reference sequence).

The rearrangement uses TRBV12-5 and TRBJ2-6, with unresolved D. Germline V lookup: CDR1 LGHNT, CDR2 FRNRAP. The CDR3 has 13 residues. The ends were cut back, 5 bases at V and 1 base at J, with 3 bases in the middle. The CDR3 loop reads CASGLSGANVLTF. The CDR3 nucleotides read TGTGCTAGTGGTCTATCTGGGGCCAACGTCCTGACTTTC.

This clone was observed a handful of times. The rearrangement uses TRBV11-2 and TRBJ2-7; the D gene is possibly TRBD1 (6 bases). The V gene's germline CDR1 is SGHAT and CDR2 FQNNGV. Trimming pared 5 bases from V and 3 bases from J, leaving 14 bases between. The CDR3 has 14 residues. CDR3 sequence (DNA): TGTGCCAGCAGCCCGGGACACCAGTTCTACGAGCAGTACTTC. As protein: CASSPGHQFYEQYF.

This clone was observed a handful of times. This chain uses TRBV3-1 (or the pseudogene TRBV3-2) with TRBJ2-1; D unclear. Germline loops: CDR1 LGHDT, CDR2 YNNKEL (reference sequence). V was shortened by 1 base and J by 3 bases, with 10 bases between the two germline ends. The CDR3 has 15 residues. The DNA of the CDR3 is TGTGCCAGCAGCCAAGGGGAAGCGTTCTACAATGAGCAGTTCTTC. Its protein is CASSQGEAFYNEQFF.

The gene calls are TRBV10-3 and TRBJ2-5; D perhaps matches TRBD1 (5 bases). The CDR3 consists of 13 residues. Trimming removed 2 bases at V and 4 bases at J, with 8 bases between. The germline V gene has CDR1 ENHRY and CDR2 SYGVKD. CDR3: CAISEDSGETQYF. The CDR3 DNA reads TGTGCCATCAGTGAGGACAGTGGAGAGACCCAGTACTTC.

Written as DNA, the CDR3 is TGTGCCAGCAGCCGCTACGAGCAGTACTTC. Translation: CASSRYEQYF. This chain joins TRBV3-1 (or the pseudogene TRBV3-2) and TRBJ2-7, with D hard to call. Germline values: CDR1 LGHDT, CDR2 YNNKEL (reference sequence). V shed 4 bases and J shed 3 bases, with 1 base lying between them. This CDR3 region has 10 residues.

This sequence joins TRBV6-5 and TRBJ2-7; 9 bases are a match to TRBD2. With 0 bases clipped from V and 9 bases from J, the junction kept 9 bases outside the gene matches. Germline-derived CDR1 and CDR2 are MNHEY and SVGAGI. The CDR3 runs to 15 residues. The CDR3 nucleotides are TGTGCCAGCAGTTACTCGGGTAGCGGGAGTATGGGGCAGTACTTC. Protein product: CASSYSGSGSMGQYF.

The J gene is TRBJ2-7, the V gene TRBV5-8; D is perhaps TRBD1 or TRBD2 (6 bases each). The CDR3 loop spans 13 amino acids. With 2 bases removed from V and 5 bases from J, the gap between germline ends came to 11 bases. Germline CDR1 and CDR2: SGHTS and YDEGEE. CDR3: CASSFGGLDEQYF. The CDR3 DNA is TGTGCCAGCAGCTTTGGGGGGCTCGACGAGCAGTACTTC.

V is TRBV27 and J is TRBJ1-3; possibly TRBD1 for D (6 bases). This CDR3 spans 14 amino acids. Germline V gene sequence: CDR1 MNHEY, CDR2 SMNVEV (reference sequence). V was shortened by 6 bases and J by 0 bases, with 9 bases between the two germline ends. CDR3 in DNA: TGTGCCAGCAGCCAGGGGTACTCTGGAAACACCATATATTTT. Encoded protein: CASSQGYSGNTIYF.

The chain has TRBV30 and TRBJ1-1; D might be TRBD1 (6 bases). V lost 7 bases, J lost 0 bases, and 9 bases lay in between. Per germline, CDR1 GTSNPN and CDR2 SVGIG (reference sequence). The CDR3 runs 12 residues. CDR3 loop: CAFGQMNTEAFF. CDR3 in DNA: TGTGCCTTCGGACAGATGAACACTGAAGCTTTCTTT.

V is TRBV30 and J is TRBJ2-1; D is unresolved. CDR1 and CDR2 from the germline V gene are GTSNPN and SVGIG (reference sequence). The CDR3 length is 14 residues. Deletions cut 5 bases from V and 1 base from J, with 12 bases between. In nucleotides, the CDR3 is TGTGCCTGGGCGTCCGTGCCATCCTACAATGAGCAGTTCTTC. Amino acid sequence: CAWASVPSYNEQFF. Full variable domain (outside the CDR3, taken from reference TRBV30 and TRBJ2-1): SQTIHQWPATLVQPVGSPLSLECTVEGTSNPNLYWYRQAAGRGLQLLFYSVGIGQISSEVPQNLSASRPQDRQFILSSKKLLLSDSGFYLCAWASVPSYNEQFFGPGTRLTVL.

This chain joins TRBV13 and TRBJ1-3, with D possibly TRBD1 on 5 matching bases. CDR3 size: 20 residues. Germline-derived CDR1 and CDR2 are PRHDT and FYEKMQ (reference sequence). The V end was cut by 0 bases, the J end by 0 bases, with 21 bases between. The CDR3 loop is CASSLGPISRTTGSGNTIYF. The CDR3 nucleotides are TGTGCCAGCAGCTTAGGCCCAATTTCCCGGACAACCGGCTCTGGAAACACCATATATTTT.

This clone was seen once. The V and J genes are TRBV5-4 and TRBJ1-4, with D unclear. Germline CDR1 reads SGHNT; CDR2 reads YYREEE (reference sequence). Trimming pared 9 bases from V and 0 bases from J, leaving 12 bases between. The CDR3 is 14 amino acids. In DNA form, the CDR3 reads TGTGCCACCAAAAATCTCTCAACTAATGAAAAACTGTTTTTT. It codes for CATKNLSTNEKLFF.

The genes are TRBV5-1 and TRBJ1-2; no definite D call. The length of the CDR3 is 15 residues. V dropped 0 bases and J dropped 5 bases, with 14 bases sitting between them. Germline CDR1 reads SGHRS; CDR2 reads YFSETQ. The CDR3 DNA sequence: TGCGCCAGCAGCTTGGATGACGGCGGCGGATATGGCTACACCTTC. The encoded protein is CASSLDDGGGYGYTF.